Reported below is one TCR beta chain. One entry per CDR3 protein, called by TCRdb with MiXCR from the 5' RACE reads. The table shows more than 50,000 distinct CDR3 sequences, with 5% to 6.5% occurring only once. These data originate in a study of T cells after yellow fever vaccination. CDR1 DFQATT and CDR2 SNEGSKA come from the germline V gene (reference sequence). The length of the CDR3 is 18 residues. V gave up 6 bases and J gave up 0 bases, with 21 bases separating them. The chain uses TRBV20-1 and TRBJ1-6, with D possibly TRBD1 on 5 matching bases. This receptor was obtained from a man aged 18-30 years who received the YFV17D yellow fever vaccine. This material consisted of PBMCs, either bulk or a sorted T-cell subset (CD4+, CD8+, memory, or dextramer-sorted; not recorded which), taken on the day of the yellow fever booster vaccination. CDR3 loop: CSALFGGTLSSYNSPLHF. The CDR3 DNA reads as TGCAGTGCCCTCTTCGGGGGGACCCTTAGCTCCTATAATTCACCCCTCCACTTT.